The 18 T cell receptor beta chains below all came from one sample that was sequenced in a study of shared clonotypes between healthy human individuals. Clones were read by immunoSEQ multiplex PCR, and TCRdb kept only the in-frame ones, dropping some. This sample has roughly 490,000 clones, with around 80% found just once. The sample consisted of PBMCs. The receptors were gathered from a woman between 35 and 50 years old in good health. Some clones in this sample may be carry-over from other donors' samples.

The chain carries TRBV30 and TRBJ2-1; 10 positions agree with TRBD1. After removal of 1 base from V and 6 bases from J, the junction contained 3 bases not matched to a gene. The V gene's germline CDR1 is GTSNPN and CDR2 SVGIG (reference sequence). The CDR3 is 14 amino acids. This CDR3 is CAWSDGQGVNEQFF. CDR3 in DNA: TGTGCCTGGAGTGACGGACAGGGGGTCAATGAGCAGTTCTTC.

The chain recombines TRBV25-1 with TRBJ2-1; no firm D call. CDR1 MGHDK and CDR2 SYGVNS come from the germline V gene. The CDR3 totals 12 residues. V lost 5 bases and J lost 11, with 13 bases in between. The CDR3 loop reads CASSHMFDKQFF. Written as DNA, the CDR3 is TGTGCCAGCAGTCACATGTTCGATAAGCAGTTCTTC.

The chain is built from TRBV28 and TRBJ1-4; maybe TRBD1 (5 bases). V was shortened by 3 bases and J by 7 bases, with 21 bases between the two germline ends. Looked up from germline, CDR1 is MDHEN and CDR2 is SYDVKM. There are 17 residues in the CDR3. CDR3 coding DNA: TGTGCCAGCAGTTTGTCCCCCCGGGGAAGCGGGGGTGAAAAACTGTTTTTT. Residues: CASSLSPRGSGGEKLFF.

As regards this clone: A read error may explain this, as a much larger clone is one base away. Other DNA sequences in the sample encode the same CDR3. The rearrangement uses TRBV6-4 and TRBJ2-1, with 8 bases that match TRBD2. Trimming removed 0 bases from V and 8 bases from J; junction bases left unmatched: 9. Germline CDR1 and CDR2: MRHNA and SNTAGT. The CDR3 has 16 amino acids. Here the CDR3 reads CASSDSPGGDGDEQFF. CDR3 sequence (DNA): TGTGCCAGCAGTGACTCCCCCGGGGGGGATGGTGATGAGCAGTTCTTC.

As for this clone: With only one base between it and a far larger clone, this is likely a read error. The rearrangement links TRBV30 to TRBJ2-7; D gene unclear. The germline gives CDR1 GTSNPN, CDR2 SVGIG (reference sequence). The length of the CDR3 is 12 residues. This chain's CDR3 is CAWGRHLYEQHF. The CDR3 region has the DNA TGTGCCTGGGGTCGACACCTCTACGAGCAGCACTTC.

The V call is TRBV5-1, the J call TRBJ2-6; 7 nucleotides agree with TRBD1. Germline lookup yields CDR1 SGHRS and CDR2 YFSETQ. The V segment lost 6 bases and the J segment 4 bases; nucleotides outside the gene matches: 7. The CDR3 covers 15 residues. CDR3 residues: CASTLEGAGANVLTF. In DNA, the CDR3 is TGCGCCAGCACCCTTGAGGGGGCCGGGGCCAACGTCCTGACTTTC. The full variable domain, in which reference TRBV5-1 and TRBJ2-6 provide the parts outside the CDR3, is KAGVTQTPRYLIKTRGQQVTLSCSPISGHRSVSWYQQTPGQGLQFLFEYFSETQRNKGNFPGRFSGRQFSNSRSEMNVSTLELGDSALYLCASTLEGAGANVLTFGAGSRLTVL.

This clone was found once. The chain is built from TRBV5-1 and TRBJ2-2; D unclear. This CDR3 is built from 16 residues. Germline CDR1 reads SGHRS; CDR2 reads YFSETQ. Trimming shortened V by 1 base and J by 4 bases, and 14 bases separated the two germline ends. The CDR3 sequence: CASSLRPASGTGELFF. The CDR3 DNA sequence: TGCGCCAGCAGCTTGAGGCCAGCGTCGGGCACCGGGGAGCTGTTTTTT.

The rearrangement links TRBV7-3 to TRBJ2-5, with 7 bases lining up with TRBD2. With 0 bases clipped from V and 2 bases from J, the junction kept 0 bases outside the gene matches. Germline lookup yields CDR1 SGHTA and CDR2 FQGTGA. The CDR3 totals 14 residues. The CDR3 DNA reads TGTGCCAGCAGCTTAACCGGGGGGCAAGAGACCCAGTACTTC. Its protein product is CASSLTGGQETQYF.

The V and J genes are TRBV18 and TRBJ2-7; 8 bases fit TRBD2. Germline loops: CDR1 KGHSH, CDR2 LQKENI. This CDR3 has 15 amino acids. Trimming took 2 bases from V and 2 from J; bases not matched to a gene: 5. The CDR3 bases are TGTGCCAGCTCACCAGGTAGCGGGGCCCCCTACGAGCAGTACTTC. It specifies CASSPGSGAPYEQYF.

Concerning this clone: Other DNA sequences in the sample encode the same CDR3. The J gene is TRBJ2-7, the V gene TRBV19; 12 bases match TRBD2. J gave up 3 bases and V 4 bases, and 1 base lay outside the gene matches. This CDR3 is built from 14 residues. CDR1 LNHDA and CDR2 SQIVND come from the germline V gene (reference sequence). CDR3 bases: TGTGCCAGTAGTAGGACTAGCGGGAACTACGAGCAGTACTTC. It is translated as CASSRTSGNYEQYF.

Comment on this clone: The same CDR3 is also encoded by other DNA sequences in this sample. This chain uses TRBV7-9 with TRBJ2-7; perhaps TRBD1 as D (5 bases). Germline-derived CDR1 and CDR2 are SEHNR and FQNEAQ (reference sequence). Trimming left V 3 bases short and J 2 bases short, with 5 bases between. This CDR3 is 12 amino acids long. The CDR3 spells CASSLTAYEQYF. CDR3 coding DNA: TGTGCCAGCAGCTTGACAGCCTACGAGCAGTACTTC.

The J gene is TRBJ2-7, the V gene TRBV29-1, with D possibly TRBD1 on 6 matching bases. The CDR3 spans 13 residues. CDR1 and CDR2 (germline): SQVTM, ANQGSEA. V was pared by 4 bases and J by 3 bases, with 13 bases between. The CDR3: CSVAGTNNYEQYF. The CDR3 DNA follows: TGCAGCGTTGCCGGGACAAACAACTACGAGCAGTACTTC.

The chain has TRBV6-6 and TRBJ2-3; weak D call: TRBD2 (5 bases). V lost 7 bases and J lost 1, with 15 bases in between. Germline values: CDR1 MNHNY, CDR2 SVGAGI (reference sequence). The CDR3 sequence is 15 residues long. CDR3 coding DNA: TGTGCCAGCACCTACAGCGGATACGGCACAGATACGCAGTATTTT. Protein: CASTYSGYGTDTQYF.

V usage is TRBV5-4 and J usage is TRBJ2-5, with D possibly TRBD1 on 5 matching bases. The V end lost 0 bases, the J end lost 0 bases, and 12 bases lay between the germline ends. The V gene's germline CDR1 is SGHNT and CDR2 YYREEE (reference sequence). This CDR3 spans 16 amino acids. The DNA for the CDR3 is TGTGCCAGCAGCTTGGACCCTTCAGGGCACCAAGAGACCCAGTACTTC. It encodes CASSLDPSGHQETQYF.

This chain connects TRBV28 to TRBJ1-5; 9 positions agree with TRBD1. There are 16 residues in the CDR3. The J segment lost 2 bases and the V segment lost 6 bases, leaving 8 bases of the junction unmatched. Germline V lookup: CDR1 MDHEN, CDR2 SYDVKM. The CDR3 loop is CASRDHRGPGNQPQHF. CDR3 DNA sequence: TGTGCCAGCAGGGACCACAGGGGGCCAGGCAATCAGCCCCAGCATTTT. The full variable domain, with the rest looked up from reference TRBV28 and TRBJ1-5, is DVKVTQSSRYLVKRTGEKVFLECVQDMDHENMFWYRQDPGLGLRLIYFSYDVKMKEKGDIPEGYSVSREKKERFSLILESASTNQTSMYLCASRDHRGPGNQPQHFGDGTRLSIL.

The chain couples TRBV5-1 to TRBJ1-4; no firm D call. The V and J ends lost 0 bases and 8 bases respectively, with 11 bases between them. The CDR3 is 14 amino acids. Germline V gene lookup returns CDR1 SGHRS and CDR2 YFSETQ. The DNA of the CDR3 is TGCGCCAGCAGCTTGGACGGGGTTGAAGAAAAACTGTTTTTT. It translates to CASSLDGVEEKLFF. Full variable domain (remainder filled in from reference TRBV5-1 and TRBJ1-4): KAGVTQTPRYLIKTRGQQVTLSCSPISGHRSVSWYQQTPGQGLQFLFEYFSETQRNKGNFPGRFSGRQFSNSRSEMNVSTLELGDSALYLCASSLDGVEEKLFFGSGTQLSVL.

The V and J genes are TRBV7-3 and TRBJ2-2, with a possible D match to TRBD1 (5 bases). CDR1 and CDR2 from the germline V gene are SGHTA and FQGTGA. The CDR3 totals 16 residues. The V end was cut by 6 bases, the J end by 0 bases, with 14 bases between. The CDR3 protein is CASSRKTVANTGELFF. CDR3 bases: TGTGCCAGCAGTCGAAAGACAGTTGCGAACACCGGGGAGCTGTTTTTT.

J is TRBJ2-3 and V is TRBV7-2; 7 bases fit TRBD2. J lost 7 bases, V lost 4 bases, and 2 bases had no gene match. CDR3 length equals 12 residues. Germline lookup yields CDR1 SGHTA and CDR2 FQGNSA. CDR3 sequence reads: CASSSGGYTQYF. The CDR3 DNA reads TGTGCCAGCAGCTCCGGGGGGTATACGCAGTATTTT.